This TCR beta chain came from a study of shared clonotypes between healthy human individuals. About the research overall: CD8 memory received one plate per donor, CD8 naive two, CD4 memory three and CD4 naive three.

Germline-derived CDR1 and CDR2 are LNHNV and YYDKDF (reference sequence). The ends were cut back, 2 bases at V and 2 bases at J, with 9 bases in the middle. The length of the CDR3 is 14 residues. Only CD45RO-negative cells positively selected for CCR7 counted as naive CD8 cells, so terminally differentiated effector memory CD45RA+ cells were excluded. Profiled with immunoSEQ multiplex PCR; TCRdb holds only in-frame clones, not every one. Counted here are about 2.2 million clones, 80% to 95% occurring once; the ten biggest clones make up roughly 1.7%. The chain combines TRBV15 with TRBJ2-5; D ambiguous. This TCR came from a man in his late teens or twenties in good health. Some clones in this sample may be carry-over from other donors' samples. Sequencing was carried out using naive CD8+ T cells from PBMCs. The CDR3 nucleotides read TGTGCCACCAGCAGATCTGGGGTGCAAGAGACCCAGTACTTC. This sequence encodes CATSRSGVQETQYF.